The 28 T cell receptor beta chains below were found in one sample sequenced in a study of shared clonotypes between healthy human individuals. Here immunoSEQ multiplex PCR was the method, and the copy in TCRdb shows in-frame clones only, minus some. The sample contains approximately 1.4 million clones, 95% to 99% of which appear only once. The specimen was naive CD4+ T cells sorted from blood. Subset in this sample: CD45RA+ positively selected. These receptors were collected from a young man in good health.

As concerns this clone: The same CDR3 arises from other DNA sequences in this sample as well. The chain recombines TRBV5-1 with TRBJ1-5, with D maybe TRBD1 (6 bases). The germline V and J ends were trimmed by 4 bases and 4 bases, with 9 bases remaining between them. The germline gives CDR1 SGHRS, CDR2 YFSETQ. The CDR3 totals 13 residues. The DNA for the CDR3 is TGCGCCAGCAGCATGGGGACAAATCAGCCCCAGCATTTT. Amino acids: CASSMGTNQPQHF. Together with reference TRBV5-1 and TRBJ1-5, the CDR3 gives the full variable domain: KAGVTQTPRYLIKTRGQQVTLSCSPISGHRSVSWYQQTPGQGLQFLFEYFSETQRNKGNFPGRFSGRQFSNSRSEMNVSTLELGDSALYLCASSMGTNQPQHFGDGTRLSIL.

The V gene is TRBV7-8, the J gene TRBJ2-1; weak D call: TRBD1 (5 bases). Germline V gives CDR1 SGHVS, CDR2 FQNEAQ. The CDR3 runs 15 residues. V gave up 1 base and J gave up 7 bases, with 14 bases separating them. CDR3 sequence (DNA): TGTGCCAGCAGCTTAGACAGGATATCTGGGAATGAGCAGTTCTTC. Encoded protein: CASSLDRISGNEQFF.

The chain carries TRBV6-1 and TRBJ2-5, with a tentative D call TRBD2 (6 bases). V shed 4 bases and J shed 5 bases, with 17 bases lying between them. CDR3 length: 15 residues. Germline assignment: CDR1 MNHNS and CDR2 SASEGT. The CDR3 sequence is CASSGRHLRGETQYF. In DNA, the CDR3 is TGTGCCAGCAGTGGCCGGCATCTTCGGGGGGAGACCCAGTACTTC.

The rearrangement joins TRBV2 to TRBJ2-7; D unresolved. The V gene's germline CDR1 is SNHLY and CDR2 FYNNEI. V shed 6 bases and J shed 0 bases, with 15 bases lying between them. This CDR3 contains 15 residues. CDR3 DNA: TGTGCCAGCAGCTCGATCCAGGTGAGCTCCTACGAGCAGTACTTC. This translates into CASSSIQVSSYEQYF.

The gene calls are TRBV27 and TRBJ2-5, with a weak D call TRBD2 (5 bases). Trimming left V 6 bases short and J 1 base short, with 12 bases between. CDR1 and CDR2 (germline): MNHEY, SMNVEV (reference sequence). This CDR3 has 14 amino acids. The CDR3 sequence is CASRRRPSQETQYF. The CDR3 bases are TGTGCCAGCAGACGGAGGCCTAGCCAAGAGACCCAGTACTTC.

The chain couples TRBV15 to TRBJ2-7; TRBD2 aligns across 12 bases. Germline V CDR1 and CDR2: LNHNV, YYDKDF (reference sequence). V shed 3 bases and J 6 bases; nucleotides not matched to a gene: 6. There are 15 residues in the CDR3. The CDR3 loop is CATSRTSGSVGEQYF. The CDR3 DNA follows: TGTGCCACCAGCAGGACTAGCGGGAGTGTCGGCGAGCAGTACTTC.

The chain joins TRBV6-5 to TRBJ1-4; D is uncertain. Germline lookup yields CDR1 MNHEY and CDR2 SVGAGI. The CDR3 is made up of 12 amino acids. Trimming stripped 2 bases from V and 15 bases from J, with 13 bases between. The CDR3 spells CASSYATGSLFF. The DNA of the CDR3 is TGTGCCAGCAGTTACGCGACCGGGTCCTTGTTTTTT.

Notes on this clone: The junction and the germline gene differ at one end; a read error may be behind it. CDR3 sequence reads: CASSEATTSKNF. The CDR3 region has the DNA TGTGCCAGCAGTGAAGCAACGACTAGCAAGAACTTC. The rearrangement links TRBV6-1 to TRBJ2-7; 7 positions match TRBD2. The germline V gene has CDR1 MNHNS and CDR2 SASEGT. The CDR3 has 12 amino acids.

The chain uses TRBV27 and TRBJ1-5, with D unresolved. Germline lookup yields CDR1 MNHEY and CDR2 SMNVEV (reference sequence). The CDR3 runs 16 residues. Deletions cut 2 bases from V and 3 bases from J, with 14 bases between. CDR3 bases: TGTGCCAGCAGTTTAAGAGCGGGCCAGAACAATCAGCCCCAGCATTTT. Protein sequence: CASSLRAGQNNQPQHF.

J is TRBJ1-2 and V is TRBV14, with 12 positions matching TRBD1. This CDR3 contains 16 residues. V dropped 2 bases and J dropped 9; count of bases not matched to a gene: 10. Germline lookup yields CDR1 SGHDN and CDR2 FVKESK. CDR3 in DNA: TGTGCCAGCAGCCAACTCCCCGGGACAGGGGGCGCACGCTACACCTTC. Protein: CASSQLPGTGGARYTF.

The chain combines TRBV5-1 with TRBJ2-7, with D tentatively TRBD1 (6 bases). CDR3 length: 13 residues. V was cut by 7 bases and J by 1 base, with 12 bases left in between. The germline gives CDR1 SGHRS, CDR2 YFSETQ. DNA of the CDR3: TGCGCCAGCTGCCCGACAGGTTCCTACGAGCAGTACTTC. Protein: CASCPTGSYEQYF.

The chain is built from TRBV11-2 and TRBJ2-4; 8 bases are shared with TRBD2. The CDR3 length is 15 residues. V trimming: 6 bases; J trimming: 6 bases; junction bases outside the gene matches: 10. Germline V gene lookup returns CDR1 SGHAT and CDR2 FQNNGV. Here the CDR3 reads CASREREISGNIQYF. The DNA of the CDR3 is TGTGCCAGCAGGGAGCGGGAGATCAGTGGAAACATTCAGTACTTC.

This sequence joins TRBV4-1 and TRBJ2-7; D is ambiguous. This CDR3 spans 16 amino acids. The germline CDR1 and CDR2 sequences are MGHRA and YSYEKL. V shed 1 base and J shed 3 bases, with 16 bases lying between them. CDR3 nucleotide sequence: TGCGCCAGCAGCCAAGTAACAGACCCATCGATCTACGAGCAGTACTTC. Protein product: CASSQVTDPSIYEQYF.

This chain uses TRBV5-4 with TRBJ2-1; 12 nucleotides match TRBD2. Germline lookup yields CDR1 SGHNT and CDR2 YYREEE (reference sequence). The trim removed 0 bases at V and 5 bases at J, leaving 3 bases unmatched. This CDR3 is 16 amino acids long. The CDR3 is CASSLARTSGNNEQFF. CDR3 bases: TGTGCCAGCAGCTTGGCCCGGACTAGCGGGAACAATGAGCAGTTCTTC. Full variable domain (missing parts from reference TRBV5-4 and TRBJ2-1): ETGVTQSPTHLIKTRGQQVTLRCSSQSGHNTVSWYQQALGQGPQFIFQYYREEENGRGNFPPRFSGLQFPNYSSELNVNALELDDSALYLCASSLARTSGNNEQFFGPGTRLTVL.

This clone was counted a single time. V is TRBV19 and J is TRBJ1-1; maybe TRBD1 (5 bases). V was cut by 2 bases and J by 4 bases, with 11 bases left in between. Germline CDR1 is LNHDA and CDR2 is SQIVND (reference sequence). The CDR3 has 14 amino acids. The DNA of the CDR3 is TGTGCCAGTAGTATACGGGGGTTCGGCACTGAAGCTTTCTTT. Its translation: CASSIRGFGTEAFF.

The chain recombines TRBV2 with TRBJ2-1; D uncertain. CDR1 is SNHLY, CDR2 FYNNEI, per germline. The germline V and J ends were trimmed by 7 bases and 0 bases, with 13 bases remaining between them. This CDR3 is 15 amino acids long. CDR3 sequence (DNA): TGTGCCAGCATCGAGAGAACCATCTCCTACAATGAGCAGTTCTTC. The encoded protein is CASIERTISYNEQFF.

This clone was seen only once. This sequence joins TRBV5-1 and TRBJ2-1; TRBD2 aligns across 12 bases. With V trimmed by 0 bases and J by 9 bases, 10 bases remained unmatched. Germline V gene lookup returns CDR1 SGHRS and CDR2 YFSETQ. The CDR3 is 17 residues long. This chain's CDR3 is CASSLGLAGEFGSEQFF. The DNA for the CDR3 is TGCGCCAGCAGCTTGGGACTAGCGGGAGAGTTTGGTAGTGAGCAGTTCTTC.

The chain joins TRBV28 to TRBJ2-5; the match to TRBD2 covers 9 bases. Germline V gene data show CDR1 as MDHEN and CDR2 as SYDVKM. The length of the CDR3 is 20 residues. With 3 bases clipped from V and 0 bases from J, the junction kept 17 bases outside the gene matches. CDR3 region: CASSFLGGGRAFYYQETQYF. The CDR3 DNA is TGTGCCAGCAGTTTCCTGGGCGGCGGGAGGGCCTTCTATTACCAAGAGACCCAGTACTTC.

V is TRBV7-6 and J is TRBJ2-7, with D maybe TRBD2 (5 bases). Germline lookup yields CDR1 SGHVS and CDR2 FNYEAQ. V was pared by 2 bases and J by 2 bases, with 16 bases between. This CDR3 has 16 residues. The CDR3 spells CASSLTPPGSPYEQYF. In nucleotides, the CDR3 is TGTGCCAGCAGCTTAACTCCCCCGGGATCCCCCTACGAGCAGTACTTC.

The chain joins TRBV10-3 to TRBJ2-5, with a tentative D call TRBD2 (6 bases). Trimming cost V 10 bases and J 4 bases, with 19 bases left between them. CDR3 length: 14 residues. Germline CDR1 ENHRY, CDR2 SYGVKD. CDR3 loop: CATKPGDGLETQYF. The CDR3 bases are TGTGCCACCAAACCGGGGGACGGTCTAGAGACCCAGTACTTC.

The chain recombines TRBV5-4 with TRBJ1-1, with a possible D match to TRBD1 (5 bases). Germline-derived CDR1 and CDR2 are SGHNT and YYREEE (reference sequence). The CDR3 is 15 amino acids. Between the trimmed V and J ends, which lost 5 bases and 1 base, there was a span of 15 bases. CDR3 amino acids: CASSTVGGPNTEAFF. CDR3 bases: TGTGCCAGCAGTACAGTTGGGGGACCGAACACTGAAGCTTTCTTT.

The chain links TRBV6-5 to TRBJ2-7; the D gene is possibly TRBD2 (5 bases). V was shortened by 0 bases and J by 2 bases, with 8 bases between the two germline ends. Germline CDR1 MNHEY, CDR2 SVGAGI. The CDR3 has 14 residues. The CDR3 sequence is CASSYSRVTYEQYF. The DNA of the CDR3 is TGTGCCAGCAGTTACTCGCGGGTCACCTACGAGCAGTACTTC.

The V and J genes are TRBV15 and TRBJ1-5; TRBD1 agrees at 8 bases. Germline trimming cut 0 bases from V and 0 bases from J; bases unmatched to any gene: 7. The length of the CDR3 is 18 residues. Looked up from germline, CDR1 is LNHNV and CDR2 is YYDKDF (reference sequence). The CDR3 protein is CATSRESWTGISNQPQHF. The DNA of the CDR3 is TGTGCCACCAGCAGAGAATCCTGGACAGGGATTAGCAATCAGCCCCAGCATTTT.

The rearrangement joins TRBV9 to TRBJ2-2; no clear D gene. The germline CDR1 and CDR2 sequences are SGDLS and YYNGEE. The CDR3 runs to 14 residues. Trimming removed 0 bases from V and 3 bases from J, with 6 bases in between. The DNA for the CDR3 is TGTGCCAGCAGCGTAGCTTTAGACACCGGGGAGCTGTTTTTT. Amino acids: CASSVALDTGELFF.

J is TRBJ1-1 and V is TRBV28; possible D gene TRBD1, 6 bases. The CDR3 has 15 amino acids. The germline V gene has CDR1 MDHEN and CDR2 SYDVKM. With 5 bases removed from V and 3 bases from J, the gap between germline ends came to 16 bases. CDR3 sequence (DNA): TGTGCCAGCAGTCCCCGAAACAGGGATCACACTGAAGCTTTCTTT. Its protein product is CASSPRNRDHTEAFF.

The V gene is TRBV11-2, the J gene TRBJ2-5, with TRBD2 matching over 9 bases. In germline, CDR1 is SGHAT, CDR2 FQNNGV. The V segment lost 1 base and the J segment 2 bases; nucleotides outside the gene matches: 5. The CDR3 contains 16 residues. This chain's CDR3 is CASSLGASGNQETQYF. The DNA for the CDR3 is TGTGCCAGCAGCTTAGGCGCTAGCGGGAATCAAGAGACCCAGTACTTC.

With respect to this clone: The sample holds other DNA sequences that translate to the same CDR3. The chain links TRBV11-2 to TRBJ1-5, with a tentative D call TRBD1 (5 bases). CDR1 and CDR2 (germline): SGHAT, FQNNGV. The CDR3 sequence is 13 residues long. V lost 5 bases to trimming and J lost 4 bases, with 9 bases between them. CDR3 amino acids: CASSPDRNQPQHF. Written as DNA, the CDR3 is TGTGCCAGCAGCCCCGACAGAAATCAGCCCCAGCATTTT.

V gene TRBV19 combines with J gene TRBJ1-2; D gene ambiguous. Germline lookup yields CDR1 LNHDA and CDR2 SQIVND (reference sequence). CDR3 length equals 15 residues. Trimming shortened V by 0 bases and J by 1 base, and 9 bases separated the two germline ends. CDR3 in DNA: TGTGCCAGTAGTATAGATCTGCAGGATAACTATGGCTACACCTTC. Translation: CASSIDLQDNYGYTF.